This T cell receptor beta chain originates from a study of T cell responses to AZD1222 COVID-19 vaccine. Study-level findings and limits: All repertoire sampling was performed exclusively after the peak T cell response. A mostly white British donor set with more females was recruited, and clonal diversity was possibly underestimated. Close to half of spike-specific TCRs reportedly recognize unmutated variant regions.

Clones were read by immunoSEQ multiplex PCR, and TCRdb kept only the in-frame ones, dropping some. The profile shows around 170,000 clones, approximately 91% of them singletons. A note on this clone: Its antigen is unknown.

This TCR derives from an adult in good health. The sequences come from peripheral blood, collected on day 0 of AZD1222 vaccination.

The CDR3 protein is CASSILAGGNQPQHF. As DNA, the CDR3 is TGTGCCAGTAGTATTTTGGCGGGCGGCAATCAGCCCCAGCATTTT. The V and J genes are TRBV19 and TRBJ1-5; D call uncertain. Trimming shortened V by 3 bases and J by 2 bases, and 11 bases separated the two germline ends. This CDR3 spans 15 amino acids. Germline CDR1 LNHDA, CDR2 SQIVND (reference sequence).